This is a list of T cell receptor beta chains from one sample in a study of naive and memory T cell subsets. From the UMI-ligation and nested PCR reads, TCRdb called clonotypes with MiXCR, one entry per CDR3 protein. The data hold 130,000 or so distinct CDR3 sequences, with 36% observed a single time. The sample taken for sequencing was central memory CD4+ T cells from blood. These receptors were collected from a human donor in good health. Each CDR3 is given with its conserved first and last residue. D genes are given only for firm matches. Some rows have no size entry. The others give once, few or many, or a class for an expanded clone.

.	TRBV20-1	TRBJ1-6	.	TGCAGTGCTAGAGTGGAGGGGAGGTATAATTCACCCCTCCACTTT	CSARVEGRYNSPLHF
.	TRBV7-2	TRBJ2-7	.	TGTGCCAGCAGTACGTTCCCCTCCTACGAGCAGTACTTC	CASSTFPSYEQYF
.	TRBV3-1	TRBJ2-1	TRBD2	TGTGCCAGCAGCCGGCGGTTAGCGGGAGCCCAGTCCAATGAGCAGTTCTTC	CASSRRLAGAQSNEQFF
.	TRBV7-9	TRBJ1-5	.	TGTGCCAGCAGTTCCGACAACGGCAATCAGCCCCAGCATTTT	CASSSDNGNQPQHF
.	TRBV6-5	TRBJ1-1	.	TGTGCCAGCCTCCTAAGGGCGGGTTACACTGAAGCTTTCTTT	CASLLRAGYTEAFF
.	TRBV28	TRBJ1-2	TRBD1	TGTGCCAGCAGTTTCCCAAAAAGCCACAGGGGCGGCTACACCTTC	CASSFPKSHRGGYTF
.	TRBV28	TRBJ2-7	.	TGTGCCAGCAGGTCCGGGACAACAAGCTCCTACGAGCAGTACTTC	CASRSGTTSSYEQYF
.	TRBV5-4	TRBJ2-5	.	TGTGCCAGCAGCTCGTACGTAGGAGAGACCCAGTACTTC	CASSSYVGETQYF
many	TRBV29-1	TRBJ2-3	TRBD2	TGCAGCGTTGAGCGCCAGGGAGGGTGGACGCAGTATTTT	CSVERQGGWTQYF
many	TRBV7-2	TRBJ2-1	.	TGTGCCAGCAGCTTATGGCCCCCCCTGAGCTCCTACAATGAGCAGTTCTTC	CASSLWPPLSSYNEQFF
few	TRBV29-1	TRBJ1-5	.	TGCAGCGCCACAGCGGGGGTGGGTAATCAGCCCCAGCATTTT	CSATAGVGNQPQHF
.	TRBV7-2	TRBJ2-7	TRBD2	TGTGCCAGCAGATACACTAGCGGGAACGAGCAGTACTTC	CASRYTSGNEQYF
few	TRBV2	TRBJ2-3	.	TGTGCCAGCAGAATAGGGGGGTCCGCTACAGATACGCAGTATTTT	CASRIGGSATDTQYF
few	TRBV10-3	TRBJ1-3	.	TGTGCCTCCCAGGGATACTCTGGAAACACCATATATTTT	CASQGYSGNTIYF
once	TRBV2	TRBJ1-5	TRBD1	TGTGCCAGCAGTGTGGGACAGCAGAATCAGCCCCAGCATTTT	CASSVGQQNQPQHF
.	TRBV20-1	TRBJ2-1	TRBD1	TGCAGTGGATACGGGACAGTTAATAATGAGCAGTTCTTC	CSGYGTVNNEQFF
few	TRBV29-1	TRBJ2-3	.	TGCAGCTTAGCAAGGGACATTACAGATACGCAGTATTTT	CSLARDITDTQYF
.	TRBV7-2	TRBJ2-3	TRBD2	TGTGCCAGCAGCCGGACTAGCGGGAGAGGAGATACGCAGTATTTT	CASSRTSGRGDTQYF
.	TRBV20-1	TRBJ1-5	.	TGCAGTGCTACCCCGGGGAGAGGGGGCAATCAGCCCCAGCATTTT	CSATPGRGGNQPQHF
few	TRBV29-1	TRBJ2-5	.	TGCAGCGTTAGAGCTGATGGTAAAGAGACCCAGTACTTC	CSVRADGKETQYF
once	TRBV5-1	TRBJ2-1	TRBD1	TGCGCCAGCAGCATTGGGATAACAGGGGTTAATGAGCAGTTCTTC	CASSIGITGVNEQFF
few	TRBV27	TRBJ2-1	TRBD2	TGTGCCAGCGGGAGGGGTCGGGCCGGTGAGCAGTTCTTC	CASGRGRAGEQFF
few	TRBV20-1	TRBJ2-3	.	TGCAGTGCTCTACTAGTCACAGATACGCAGTATTTT	CSALLVTDTQYF
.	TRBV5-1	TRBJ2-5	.	TGCGCCAGCAGGGAGTCGGCGATGGGCGAGACCCAGTACTTC	CASRESAMGETQYF
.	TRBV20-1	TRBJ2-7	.	TGCAGTGCTAGGAATCTTGTCCTGAGCTCCTACGAGCAGTACTTC	CSARNLVLSSYEQYF
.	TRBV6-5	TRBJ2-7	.	TGTGCCAGCAGTCCCCCCGGGAAGGGCTACGAGCAGTACTTC	CASSPPGKGYEQYF
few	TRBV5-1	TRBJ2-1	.	TGCGCCAGCAGCCTACTACGCGGCGGGAAGCAGTTCTTC	CASSLLRGGKQFF
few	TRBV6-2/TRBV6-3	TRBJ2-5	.	TGTGCCAGCAGTTATGCGGTTCCGGGGACCCAGTACTTC	CASSYAVPGTQYF
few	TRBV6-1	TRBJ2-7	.	TGTGCCAGCAGTGCCGGGGGGCTCTACGAGCAGTACTTC	CASSAGGLYEQYF